The rows below give T cell receptor beta chains drawn from one sample of a study of CD8 T cells in Susac syndrome. TCRdb re-analysed the immunoSEQ multiplex PCR reads in MiXCR, keeping a single row per CDR3 protein. The sample has around 130,000 distinct CDR3 sequences; 96% are singletons. The specimen sequenced was CD4+ T cells from PBMCs. These TCRs come from a human donor with Susac syndrome. The CDR3 runs from the conserved cysteine through the conserved F or W. D genes are given only for firm matches. Not all rows give a size; the values are once, few, many and, for expanded clones, a class.

d_call j_call v_call clone_size cdr3_nt cdr3_aa
- TRBJ1-1 TRBV29-1 - TGCAGCGTTGACGATGATGACTGGGACACTGAAGCTTTCTTT CSVDDDDWDTEAFF
- TRBJ2-3 TRBV29-1 - TGCAGCGTTGACTTAGTAGATACGCAGTATTTT CSVDLVDTQYF
- TRBJ2-1 TRBV3-1 - TGTGCCAGCAGCCATGGAAGGAGGTTCAGCAATGAGCAGTTCTTC CASSHGRRFSNEQFF
- TRBJ2-6 TRBV19 - TGTGCCAGTAGTATCGGGAGCTCTGGGGCCAACGTCCTGACTTTC CASSIGSSGANVLTF
- TRBJ2-2 TRBV6-5 - TGTGCCAGCAGTTACCAATCTTGGGCAGGGTCTACCGGGGAGCTGTTTTTT CASSYQSWAGSTGELFF
- TRBJ2-6 TRBV14 - TGTGCCAGCAGCCCCTACCCACCTGGGGCCAACGTCCTGACTTTC CASSPYPPGANVLTF
- TRBJ2-7 TRBV7-2 - TGTGCCAGCAACATGCTAGGTCTCCCTTACGAGCAGTACTTC CASNMLGLPYEQYF
- TRBJ2-1 TRBV18 - TGTGCCAGCTCACCATCCGGGACGAAAAATGAGCAGTTCTTC CASSPSGTKNEQFF
- TRBJ1-2 TRBV9 - TGTGCCAGCAGCGTACCCCAGACAGGAGCCTACACCTTC CASSVPQTGAYTF
- TRBJ2-5 TRBV24-1 - TGTGCCACCAGTGATGCCAGACAAGAGACCCAGTACTTC CATSDARQETQYF
- TRBJ2-2 TRBV29-1 - TGCAGCGTTGCACCGGGGTCCACCGGGGAGCTGTTTTTT CSVAPGSTGELFF
TRBD2 TRBJ2-1 TRBV20-1 - TGCAGTGCCCCCCTAGCGGGAGGAAATGAGCAGTTCTTC CSAPLAGGNEQFF
TRBD1 TRBJ1-5 TRBV5-5 - TGTGCCAGCAGCTCGGACAGGCTTCCCAATCAGCCCCAGCATTTT CASSSDRLPNQPQHF
TRBD2 TRBJ2-1 TRBV7-9 - TGTGCCAGCAGCCCTGGACTAGCGGGAGGAGCACCGTTCTTC CASSPGLAGGAPFF
- TRBJ2-3 TRBV5-1 - TGCGCCAGCCATGGGCTAGCAACAGATACGCAGTATTTT CASHGLATDTQYF
- TRBJ1-2 TRBV20-1 - TGCAGTGCCCCGGGCCTCCCGCATGGCTACACCTTC CSAPGLPHGYTF
- TRBJ1-4 TRBV3-1 - TGTGCCAGCAGCCAAGAACGCCCCGAAAAACTGTTTTTT CASSQERPEKLFF
- TRBJ2-2 TRBV12-3/TRBV12-4 - TGTGCCAGCAGTAAGAGCACCGGGGAGCTGTTTTTT CASSKSTGELFF
TRBD2 TRBJ2-1 TRBV7-9 - TGTGCCAGCAGCCCCGGGACTACACCCAATGAGCAGTTCTTC CASSPGTTPNEQFF
- TRBJ2-1 TRBV5-1 - TGCGCCAGCAGCTTGGGTGCGGAAGGCAATGAGCAGTTCTTC CASSLGAEGNEQFF
TRBD2 TRBJ2-1 TRBV30 - TGTGCCTGGAGTGATGCCCCGACTAGCGAGCAGTTCTTC CAWSDAPTSEQFF
- TRBJ1-4 TRBV5-1 - TGCGCCAGCAGCCCGGGACACATCCCAACTAATGAAAAACTGTTTTTT CASSPGHIPTNEKLFF
- TRBJ2-3 TRBV20-1 - TGCAGTGCTAGAGGCGGGAAACAAACCAGCGGGACAGATACGCAGTATTTT CSARGGKQTSGTDTQYF
- TRBJ2-1 TRBV3-1 - TGTGCCAGCAGCCTCTCCAGTGCCCCTCTCAATGAGCAGTTCTTC CASSLSSAPLNEQFF
TRBD2 TRBJ2-3 TRBV5-4 - TGTGCCAGCAGCTTGAGACTAGCGGGAGGGCTAGCAGATACGCAGTATTTT CASSLRLAGGLADTQYF
- TRBJ1-1 TRBV3-1 - TGTGCCAGCAGCCAAGGTCAACAGATAAACACTGAAGCTTTCTTT CASSQGQQINTEAFF
- TRBJ2-3 TRBV5-1 - TGCGCCAGCAGCTTACAGAGGGGGGAAGATACGCAGTATTTT CASSLQRGEDTQYF
- TRBJ1-5 TRBV29-1 - TGCAGCGCCGGGGACGACCGTCAGCCCCAGCATTTT CSAGDDRQPQHF
TRBD1 TRBJ1-5 TRBV5-1 - TGCGCCAGCAGCTTTCCCGGGACAGGGGAGAATCAGCCCCAGCATTTT CASSFPGTGENQPQHF
TRBD1 TRBJ1-1 TRBV30 - TGTGCCTGGTTGGTATGGGACAGGACGCTTTACACTGAAGCTTTCTTT CAWLVWDRTLYTEAFF
TRBD2 TRBJ2-1 TRBV14 once TGTGCCAGCAGCCAAGATCCCCCTAGCGGGGTCTCCAATGAGCAGTTCTTC CASSQDPPSGVSNEQFF
TRBD2 TRBJ2-3 TRBV7-2 - TGTGCCAGCAGCTTACTAAGCGGGACCGGCACAGATACGCAGTATTTT CASSLLSGTGTDTQYF
- TRBJ2-3 TRBV12-3/TRBV12-4 - TGTGCCAGCAGGCCAAGGACTTTCTCAGATACGCAGTATTTT CASRPRTFSDTQYF
- TRBJ1-5 TRBV24-1 - TGTGCCACCCAGGACGGCTTCAATCAGCCCCAGCATTTT CATQDGFNQPQHF
TRBD1 TRBJ2-1 TRBV5-1 - TGCGCCAGCAGCTTGAGCAGGACAGGGGGTGAGCAGTTCTTC CASSLSRTGGEQFF
- TRBJ2-4 TRBV20-1 - TGCAGTGCTAACAGGGAAAACATTCAGTACTTC CSANRENIQYF
- TRBJ2-3 TRBV5-1 - TGCGCCAGCAGCTCTCCGCGATTGGAAACGCAGTATTTT CASSSPRLETQYF